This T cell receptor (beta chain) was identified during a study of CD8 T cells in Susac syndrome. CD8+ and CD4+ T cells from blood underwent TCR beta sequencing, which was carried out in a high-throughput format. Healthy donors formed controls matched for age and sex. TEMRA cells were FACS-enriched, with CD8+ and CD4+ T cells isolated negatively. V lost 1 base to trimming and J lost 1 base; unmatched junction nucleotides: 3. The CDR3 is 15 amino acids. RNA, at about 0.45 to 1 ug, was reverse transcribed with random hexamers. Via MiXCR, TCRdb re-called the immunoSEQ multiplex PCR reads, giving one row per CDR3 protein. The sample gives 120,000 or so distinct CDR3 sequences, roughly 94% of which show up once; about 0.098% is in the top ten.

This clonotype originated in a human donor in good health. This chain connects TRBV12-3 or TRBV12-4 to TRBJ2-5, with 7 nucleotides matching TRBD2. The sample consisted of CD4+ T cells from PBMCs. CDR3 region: CASSLGSGGQETQYF. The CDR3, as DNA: TGTGCCAGCAGTTTAGGATCGGGAGGCCAAGAGACCCAGTACTTC.